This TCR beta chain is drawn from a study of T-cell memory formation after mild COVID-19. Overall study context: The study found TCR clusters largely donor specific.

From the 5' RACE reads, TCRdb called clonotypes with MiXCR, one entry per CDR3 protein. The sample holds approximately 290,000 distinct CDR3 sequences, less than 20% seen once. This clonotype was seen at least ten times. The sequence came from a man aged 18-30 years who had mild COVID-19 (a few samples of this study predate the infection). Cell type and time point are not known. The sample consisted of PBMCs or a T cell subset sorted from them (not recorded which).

CDR3 sequence reads: CASSREKLFF. CDR3 DNA sequence: TGTGCCAGCAGCCGAGAAAAACTGTTTTTT. V usage is TRBV7-9 and J usage is TRBJ1-4; no clear D. Germline-derived CDR1 and CDR2 are SEHNR and FQNEAQ (reference sequence). Trimming took 5 bases from V and 8 from J, leaving 3 bases between them. The CDR3 contains 10 residues.